The following is a TCR beta chain sequence with its context. This may be a read error, as it is one base from a much larger clone. Germline loops: CDR1 SGHVS, CDR2 FQNEAQ. The CDR3 sequence is 13 residues long. These data originate in a study of T cell repertoires in cytomegalovirus infection. TCRdb reprocessed the reads via MiXCR and lists one record per CDR3 protein. The sample holds roughly 640,000 distinct CDR3 sequences, 20% to 30% seen once. Sample: CD8+ T cells from PBMCs. This rearrangement joins TRBV7-8 to TRBJ2-2; possible D gene TRBD2, 6 bases. This clonotype was obtained from a human donor in good health (CMV status not recorded). Some clones in this sample may be carry-over from other donors' samples. CDR3 sequence (DNA): TGTGCCAGCAGCTTAGTTCTAGGCCGGGAGCTGGTTTTT. Translating it yields CASSLVLGRELVF.